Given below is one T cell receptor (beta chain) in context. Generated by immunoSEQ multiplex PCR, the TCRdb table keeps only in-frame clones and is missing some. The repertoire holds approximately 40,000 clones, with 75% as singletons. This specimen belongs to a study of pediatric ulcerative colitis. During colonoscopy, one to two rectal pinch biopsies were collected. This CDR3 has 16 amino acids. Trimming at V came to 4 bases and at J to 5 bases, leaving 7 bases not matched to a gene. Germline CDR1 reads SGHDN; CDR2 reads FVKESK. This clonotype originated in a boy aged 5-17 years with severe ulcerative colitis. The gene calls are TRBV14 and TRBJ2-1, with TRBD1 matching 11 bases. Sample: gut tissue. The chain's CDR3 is CASSLIPGQGDNEQFF. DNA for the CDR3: TGTGCCAGCAGCCTTATTCCGGGACAGGGGGACAATGAGCAGTTCTTC.